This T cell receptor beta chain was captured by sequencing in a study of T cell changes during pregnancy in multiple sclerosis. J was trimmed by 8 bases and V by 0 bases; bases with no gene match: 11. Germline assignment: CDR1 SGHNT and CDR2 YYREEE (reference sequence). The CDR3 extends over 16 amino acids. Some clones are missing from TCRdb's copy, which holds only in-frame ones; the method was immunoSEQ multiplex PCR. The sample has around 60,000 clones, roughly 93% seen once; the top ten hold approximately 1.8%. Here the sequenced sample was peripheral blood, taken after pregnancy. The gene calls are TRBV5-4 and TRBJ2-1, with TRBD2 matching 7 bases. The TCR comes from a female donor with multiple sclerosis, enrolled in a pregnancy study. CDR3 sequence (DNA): TGTGCCAGCAGCTTGGCCTTAGGACTAGGGTTCCATGAGCAGTTCTTC. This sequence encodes CASSLALGLGFHEQFF. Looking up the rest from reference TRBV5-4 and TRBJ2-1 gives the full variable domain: ETGVTQSPTHLIKTRGQQVTLRCSSQSGHNTVSWYQQALGQGPQFIFQYYREEENGRGNFPPRFSGLQFPNYSSELNVNALELDDSALYLCASSLALGLGFHEQFFGPGTRLTVL.